This TCR beta chain was sequenced in a study of T cell responses to AZD1222 COVID-19 vaccine (dated by TCRdb to the early 2020s). For the wider study: Because spike-specific TCR depth and breadth did not differ between the two schedules, AZD1222 recipients who got a second dose at roughly 4 weeks were pooled with those who got a second dose at roughly 12 weeks. A total of about 230 trial participants underwent TCR sequencing, of whom around 200 received two doses of AZD1222 and about 25 received two doses of the MenACWY control vaccine. Enrollment into the trials was organized by age into subgroups of 18-55, 56-69 and 70-plus years, and those subgroups contained about 160, 30 and 59 TCR-sequenced participants, respectively. Paper-wide results and their limitations: Epitopes outside the regions mutated in the B.1.351 and B.1.1.7 variants were reportedly recognized by nearly half of the unique spike-specific TCRs. Only six or seven AZD1222 recipients were SARS-CoV-2 seropositive at baseline, limiting conclusions about previously exposed vaccinees. Vaccine-associated CD4 TCRs spanned the whole spike protein, with dominant responses in regions 160-218 and 743-854. The 56-69-year group was small, and its depth increase did not reach significance, likely because of low power. Because no samples from the day 14 peak response were available, repertoires could be characterized only after the peak T cell response. Most participants were white British and females outnumbered males, and the authors suggested that clonal diversity may have been underestimated. A significant rise in spike-specific TCR breadth and depth was observed after two AZD1222 doses relative to day 0 and relative to MenACWY recipients.

The CDR3 regions of human TCRbeta chains were analyzed by immunosequencing. The authors' analysis ran thus. Repertoire TCRs were checked for matches against a reference library of SARS-CoV-2-specific TCRs that had been generated using the MIRA antigen-specificity platform. Breadth meant the fraction of unique TCRs that were SARS-CoV-2-associated, whereas depth meant the fraction of total T cells that were SARS-CoV-2-associated. Each spike-specific TCR was assigned to its reactive spike region and to a CD4 or CD8 class using the MIRA data. Log10-transformed breadth and depth values were compared by one-way ANOVA with Sidak's multiple comparisons tests. TCRdb stores this immuneACCESS table with in-frame sequences only. Part of the clones is absent; in the studies checked, under half of the shortfall reflects unresolved V genes, and no reason is known for the rest. That table furnishes V, J and clone size, whereas the DNA furnished D and trimming. This sample is represented by roughly 140,000 clones; approximately 90% of them were singletons. The ten largest clones capture around 3.6% of the sample.

To note about this clone: The specificity of this receptor is unknown. No base qualities exist here, and no much larger clone lies one base off it.

Deletion took 1 base off V and 1 base off J, with a span of 10 bases between the germline ends. The CDR3 contains 15 residues, cysteine and phenylalanine counted. Kept here is only the CDR3 DNA, which spans 45 bases and is read in frame from base 1. The germline V gene encodes CDR1 LNHDA and CDR2 SQIVND (reference sequence). The intended sense of this specimen's time point label: baseline before first vaccination. Vaccinee samples came from UK trials COV001 and COV002, including a single-blind randomized controlled phase 2/3 trial of AZD1222 (ChAdOx1 nCoV-19) in healthy adults. Trial participant PBMC samples were collected at day 0 and day 28 after the second dose for TCRbeta chain sequencing.

Sequenced material: peripheral blood, taken on day 0 of AZD1222 vaccination. The chain couples TRBV19 to TRBJ1-1, and the D gene may be TRBD1, 6 bases matching. This clonotype originated in an adult in good health. Here is the DNA: TGTGCCAGTAGTATAGTGGGGGGCCGGAACACTGAAGCTTTCTTT. This gives the protein CASSIVGGRNTEAFF. Full variable domain (CDR3 extended with the reference TRBV19 and TRBJ1-1 proteins): DGGITQSPKYLFRKEGQNVTLSCEQNLNHDAMYWYRQDPGQGLRLIYYSQIVNDFQKGDIAEGYSVSREKKESFPLTVTSAQKNPTAFYLCASSIVGGRNTEAFFGQGTRLTVV.